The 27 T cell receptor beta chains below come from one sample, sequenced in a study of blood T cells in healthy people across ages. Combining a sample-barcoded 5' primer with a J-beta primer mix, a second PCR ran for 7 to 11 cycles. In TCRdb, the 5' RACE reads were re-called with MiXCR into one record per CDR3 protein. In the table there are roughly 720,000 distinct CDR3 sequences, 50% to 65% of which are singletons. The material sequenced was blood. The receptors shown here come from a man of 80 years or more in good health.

The CDR3, as DNA: TGTGCCATCAGTGACACGGGACGGAGTGGCTACACCTTC. Amino acid sequence: CAISDTGRSGYTF. The chain couples TRBV10-3 to TRBJ1-2; a possible D gene is TRBD1 (5 bases). The V end lost 3 bases, the J end lost 7 bases, and 12 bases lay between the germline ends. In germline, CDR1 is ENHRY, CDR2 SYGVKD. The CDR3 is 13 amino acids.

Here the CDR3 reads CASSLSTGGNYGYTF. The CDR3 nucleotides are TGTGCCAGCAGCTTATCTACAGGGGGAAACTATGGCTACACCTTC. The chain joins TRBV7-6 to TRBJ1-2, with 8 bases matching TRBD1. CDR1 and CDR2 (germline): SGHVS, FNYEAQ. The V and J ends lost 2 bases and 2 bases, in that order; junction bases with no gene match: 4. This CDR3 is 15 amino acids long. The complete variable domain, with remaining parts taken from reference TRBV7-6 and TRBJ1-2, reads GAGVSQSPRYKVTKRGQDVALRCDPISGHVSLYWYRQALGQGPEFLTYFNYEAQQDKSGLPNDRFSAERPEGSISTLTIQRTEQRDSAMYRCASSLSTGGNYGYTFGSGTRLTVV.

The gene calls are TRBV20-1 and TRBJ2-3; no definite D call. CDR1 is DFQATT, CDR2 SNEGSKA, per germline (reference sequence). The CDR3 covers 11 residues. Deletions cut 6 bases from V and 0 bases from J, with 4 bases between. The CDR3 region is CSAASTDTQYF. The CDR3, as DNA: TGCAGTGCGGCCAGCACAGATACGCAGTATTTT.

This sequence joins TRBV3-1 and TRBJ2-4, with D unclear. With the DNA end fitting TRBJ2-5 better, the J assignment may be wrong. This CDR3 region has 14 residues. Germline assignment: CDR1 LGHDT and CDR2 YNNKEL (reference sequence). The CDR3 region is CASSQADRLGTQYF. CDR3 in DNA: TGTGCCAGCAGCCAAGCGGACCGCTTGGGGACCCAGTACTTC.

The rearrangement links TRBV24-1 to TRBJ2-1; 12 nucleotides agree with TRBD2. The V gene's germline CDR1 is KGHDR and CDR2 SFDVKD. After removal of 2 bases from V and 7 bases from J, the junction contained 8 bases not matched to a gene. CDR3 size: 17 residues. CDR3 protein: CATSDSKLAGGANEQFF. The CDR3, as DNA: TGTGCCACCAGTGATTCCAAACTAGCGGGAGGAGCAAATGAGCAGTTCTTC.

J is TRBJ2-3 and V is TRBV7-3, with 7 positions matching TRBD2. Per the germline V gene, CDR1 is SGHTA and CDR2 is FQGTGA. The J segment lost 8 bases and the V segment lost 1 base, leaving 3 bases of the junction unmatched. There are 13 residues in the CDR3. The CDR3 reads CASSLREGVTQYF. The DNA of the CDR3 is TGTGCCAGCAGCTTAAGGGAGGGAGTTACGCAGTATTTT.

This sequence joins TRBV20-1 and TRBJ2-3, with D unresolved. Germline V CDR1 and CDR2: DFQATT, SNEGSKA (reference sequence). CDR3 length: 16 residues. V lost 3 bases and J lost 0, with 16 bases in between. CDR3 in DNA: TGCAGTGCTAGGCCCTCGGGCGGACCTAGCACAGATACGCAGTATTTT. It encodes CSARPSGGPSTDTQYF.

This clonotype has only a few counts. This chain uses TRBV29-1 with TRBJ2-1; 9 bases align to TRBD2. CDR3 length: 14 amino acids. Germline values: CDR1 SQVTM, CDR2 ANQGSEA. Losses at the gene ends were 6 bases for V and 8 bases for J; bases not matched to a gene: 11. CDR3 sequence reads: CSVRAGGPSDEQFF. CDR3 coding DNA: TGCAGCGTACGAGCGGGAGGCCCCTCGGATGAGCAGTTCTTC.

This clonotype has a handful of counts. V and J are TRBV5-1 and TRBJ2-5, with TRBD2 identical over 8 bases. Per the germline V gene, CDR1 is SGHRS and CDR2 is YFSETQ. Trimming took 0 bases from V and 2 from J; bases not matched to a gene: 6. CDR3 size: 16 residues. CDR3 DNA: TGCGCCAGCAGCTTGGGAAGCGGGAGCCGGCAAGAGACCCAGTACTTC. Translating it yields CASSLGSGSRQETQYF. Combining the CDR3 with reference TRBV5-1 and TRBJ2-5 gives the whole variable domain KAGVTQTPRYLIKTRGQQVTLSCSPISGHRSVSWYQQTPGQGLQFLFEYFSETQRNKGNFPGRFSGRQFSNSRSEMNVSTLELGDSALYLCASSLGSGSRQETQYFGPGTRLLVL.

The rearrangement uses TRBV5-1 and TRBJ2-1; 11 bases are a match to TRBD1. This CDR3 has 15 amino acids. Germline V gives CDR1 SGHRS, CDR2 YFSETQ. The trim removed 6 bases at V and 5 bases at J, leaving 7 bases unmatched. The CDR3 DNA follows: TGCGCCAGCAAACCCGGACAGGGGGCGCACAATGAGCAGTTCTTC. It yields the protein CASKPGQGAHNEQFF.

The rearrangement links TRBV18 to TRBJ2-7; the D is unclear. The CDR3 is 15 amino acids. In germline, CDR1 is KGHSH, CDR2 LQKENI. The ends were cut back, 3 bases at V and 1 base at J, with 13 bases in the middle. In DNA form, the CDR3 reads TGTGCCAGCTCACCGTTGGCCCCAGGATCCTACGAGCAGTACTTC. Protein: CASSPLAPGSYEQYF. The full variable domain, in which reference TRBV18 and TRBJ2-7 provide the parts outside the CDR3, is NAGVMQNPRHLVRRRGQEARLRCSPMKGHSHVYWYRQLPEEGLKFMVYLQKENIIDESGMPKERFSAEFPKEGPSILRIQQVVRGDSAAYFCASSPLAPGSYEQYFGPGTRLTVT.

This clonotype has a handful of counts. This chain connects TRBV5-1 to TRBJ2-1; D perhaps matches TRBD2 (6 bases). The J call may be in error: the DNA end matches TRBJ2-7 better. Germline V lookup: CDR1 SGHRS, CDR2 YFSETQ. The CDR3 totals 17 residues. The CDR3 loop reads CASSLSGGDWAYNEQYF. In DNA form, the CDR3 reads TGCGCCAGCAGCCTCTCCGGTGGGGACTGGGCGTACAATGAGCAGTACTTC.

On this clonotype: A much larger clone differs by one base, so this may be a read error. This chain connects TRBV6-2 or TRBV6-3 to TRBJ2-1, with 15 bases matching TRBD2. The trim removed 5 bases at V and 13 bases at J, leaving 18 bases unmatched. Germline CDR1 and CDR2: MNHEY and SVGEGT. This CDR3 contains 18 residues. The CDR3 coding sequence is TGTGCCAGCAGTCCTGGACTAGCGGGAGGGCCGGCTTGGGAGACCCAGTTCTTC. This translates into CASSPGLAGGPAWETQFF.

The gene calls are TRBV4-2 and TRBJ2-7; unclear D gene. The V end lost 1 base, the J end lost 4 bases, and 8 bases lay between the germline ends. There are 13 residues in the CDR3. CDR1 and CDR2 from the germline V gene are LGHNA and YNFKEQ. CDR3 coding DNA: TGTGCCAGCAGCCAAGCGATGAAGTACGAGCAGTACTTC. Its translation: CASSQAMKYEQYF.

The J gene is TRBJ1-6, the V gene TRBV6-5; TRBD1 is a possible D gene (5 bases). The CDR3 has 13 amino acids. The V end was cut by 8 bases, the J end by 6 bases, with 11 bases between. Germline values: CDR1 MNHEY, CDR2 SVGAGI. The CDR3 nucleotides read TGTGCCAGCCGGGCAGGGCTTAATTCACCCCTCCACTTT. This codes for CASRAGLNSPLHF.

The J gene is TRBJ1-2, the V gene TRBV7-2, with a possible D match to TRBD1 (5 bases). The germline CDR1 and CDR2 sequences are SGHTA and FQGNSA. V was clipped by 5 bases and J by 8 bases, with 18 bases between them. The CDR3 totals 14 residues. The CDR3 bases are TGTGCCAGCAGCCCCGGTAGGGGCCAGGACGGCTACACCTTC. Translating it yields CASSPGRGQDGYTF.

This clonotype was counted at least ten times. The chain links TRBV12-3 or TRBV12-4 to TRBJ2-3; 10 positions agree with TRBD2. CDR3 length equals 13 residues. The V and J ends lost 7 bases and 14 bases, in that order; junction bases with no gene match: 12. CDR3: CASNIAGGRYAYF. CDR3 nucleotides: TGTGCCAGCAATATAGCGGGAGGCAGATACGCGTATTTT.

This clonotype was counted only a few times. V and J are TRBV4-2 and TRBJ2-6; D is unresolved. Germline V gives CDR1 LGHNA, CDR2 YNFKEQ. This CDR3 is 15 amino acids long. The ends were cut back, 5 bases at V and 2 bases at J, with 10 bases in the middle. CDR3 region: CASSEPMAGANVLTF. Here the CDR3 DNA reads TGTGCCAGCAGCGAACCGATGGCTGGGGCCAACGTCCTGACTTTC.

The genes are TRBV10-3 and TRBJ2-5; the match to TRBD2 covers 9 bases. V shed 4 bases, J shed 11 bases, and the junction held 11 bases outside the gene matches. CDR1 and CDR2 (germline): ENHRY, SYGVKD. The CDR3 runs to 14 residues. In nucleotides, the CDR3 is TGTGCCATCAGTGGTAGCGGGAGCGACAATGAGCAGTACTTC. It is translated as CAISGSGSDNEQYF.

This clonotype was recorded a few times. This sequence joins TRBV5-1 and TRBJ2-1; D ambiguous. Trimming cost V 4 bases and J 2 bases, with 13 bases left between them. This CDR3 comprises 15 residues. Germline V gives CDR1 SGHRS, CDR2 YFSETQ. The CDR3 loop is CASSTSTTTYNEQFF. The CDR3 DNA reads TGCGCCAGCAGCACCTCGACAACGACCTACAATGAGCAGTTCTTC.

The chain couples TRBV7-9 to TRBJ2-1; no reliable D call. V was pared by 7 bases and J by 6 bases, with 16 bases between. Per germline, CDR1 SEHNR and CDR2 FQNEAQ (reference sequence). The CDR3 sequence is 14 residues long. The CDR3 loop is CASIPFGTTNEQFF. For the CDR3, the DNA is TGTGCCAGCATCCCCTTCGGCACCACCAATGAGCAGTTCTTC.

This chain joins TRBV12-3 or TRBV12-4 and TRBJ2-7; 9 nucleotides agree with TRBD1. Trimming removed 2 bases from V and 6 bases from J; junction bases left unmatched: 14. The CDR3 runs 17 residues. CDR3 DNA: TGTGCCAGCAGTTTAATTGTCGGACAGGGGACCCTAGGCGAGCAGTACTTC. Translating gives CASSLIVGQGTLGEQYF.

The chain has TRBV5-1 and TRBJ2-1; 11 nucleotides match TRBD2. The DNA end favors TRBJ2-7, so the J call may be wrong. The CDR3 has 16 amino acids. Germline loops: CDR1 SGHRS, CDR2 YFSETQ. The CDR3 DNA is TGCGCCAGCAGCACGGGACTAGCGGCTTCCTACAATGAGCAGTACTTC. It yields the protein CASSTGLAASYNEQYF.

CDR3 residues: CASSVGAPVDEQFF. The DNA of the CDR3 is TGCGCCAGCAGCGTGGGAGCCCCGGTCGATGAGCAGTTCTTC. V is TRBV5-1 and J is TRBJ2-1; tentatively, D is TRBD2 (5 bases). Germline CDR1 is SGHRS and CDR2 is YFSETQ. Trimming left V 4 bases short and J 8 bases short, with 16 bases between. The CDR3 covers 14 residues.

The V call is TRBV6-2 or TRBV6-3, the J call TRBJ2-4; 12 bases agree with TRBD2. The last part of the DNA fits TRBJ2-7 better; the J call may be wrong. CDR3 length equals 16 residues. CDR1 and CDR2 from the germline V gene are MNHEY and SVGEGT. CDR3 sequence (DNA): TGTGCCAGCAGTTCCATGCGGACTAGCGGGATCTACGAGCAGTACTTC. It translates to CASSSMRTSGIYEQYF.

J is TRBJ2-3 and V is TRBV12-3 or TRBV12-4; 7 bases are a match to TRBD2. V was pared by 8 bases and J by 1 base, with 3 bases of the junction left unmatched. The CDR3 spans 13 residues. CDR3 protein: CASESGGTDTQYF. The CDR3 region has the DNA TGTGCCAGCGAAAGCGGGGGCACAGATACGCAGTATTTT.

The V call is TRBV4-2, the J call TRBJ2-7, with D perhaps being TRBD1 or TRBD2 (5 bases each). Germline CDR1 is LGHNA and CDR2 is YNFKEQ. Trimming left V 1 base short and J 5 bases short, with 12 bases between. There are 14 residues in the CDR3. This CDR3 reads CASSQVGDPHEQYF. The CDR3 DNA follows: TGTGCCAGCAGCCAAGTGGGGGATCCCCACGAGCAGTACTTC.